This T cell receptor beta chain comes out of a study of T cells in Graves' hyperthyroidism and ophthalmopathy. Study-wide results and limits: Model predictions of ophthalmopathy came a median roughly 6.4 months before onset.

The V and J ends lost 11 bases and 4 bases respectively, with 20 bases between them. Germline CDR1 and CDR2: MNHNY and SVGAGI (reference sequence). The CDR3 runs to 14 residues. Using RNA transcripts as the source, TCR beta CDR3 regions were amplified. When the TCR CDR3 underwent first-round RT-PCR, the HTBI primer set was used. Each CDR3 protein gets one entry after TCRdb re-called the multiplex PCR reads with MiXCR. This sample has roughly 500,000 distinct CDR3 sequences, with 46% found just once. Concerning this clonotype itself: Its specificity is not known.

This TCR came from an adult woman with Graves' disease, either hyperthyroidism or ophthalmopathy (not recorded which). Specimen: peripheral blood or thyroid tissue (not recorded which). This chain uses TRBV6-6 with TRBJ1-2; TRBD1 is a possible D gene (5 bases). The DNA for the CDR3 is TGTGCCGCCCGGGGCCCAGGGACCGGCTATGGCTACACCTTC. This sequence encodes CAARGPGTGYGYTF.